This T cell receptor beta chain was captured in a study of T-cell memory formation after mild COVID-19. Whole-study results and caveats: Among CD4+ contracting clones, most were CM and EM, and CD8+ ones EMRA.

With V trimmed by 5 bases and J by 5 bases, 11 bases remained unmatched. This CDR3 comprises 16 residues. CDR1 and CDR2 from the germline V gene are LNHDA and SQIVND (reference sequence). TCRdb reprocessed the 5' RACE reads via MiXCR and lists one record per CDR3 protein. The sample has a few hundred thousand distinct CDR3 sequences, about 11% seen once. In this sample, this clonotype turned up a few times. Antigen unknown. This sequence was found in a man aged 18 to 30 who had mild COVID-19 (a few samples of this study predate the infection). Cell type and time point are not known. The sequencing sample was made of PBMCs or a T cell subset sorted from them (not recorded which). This chain connects TRBV19 to TRBJ1-1; TRBD1 aligns across 10 bases. CDR3 sequence (DNA): TGTGCCAGTAGTTCAGACAGGGGGCCAGGAGATACTGAAGCTTTCTTT. Protein: CASSSDRGPGDTEAFF.